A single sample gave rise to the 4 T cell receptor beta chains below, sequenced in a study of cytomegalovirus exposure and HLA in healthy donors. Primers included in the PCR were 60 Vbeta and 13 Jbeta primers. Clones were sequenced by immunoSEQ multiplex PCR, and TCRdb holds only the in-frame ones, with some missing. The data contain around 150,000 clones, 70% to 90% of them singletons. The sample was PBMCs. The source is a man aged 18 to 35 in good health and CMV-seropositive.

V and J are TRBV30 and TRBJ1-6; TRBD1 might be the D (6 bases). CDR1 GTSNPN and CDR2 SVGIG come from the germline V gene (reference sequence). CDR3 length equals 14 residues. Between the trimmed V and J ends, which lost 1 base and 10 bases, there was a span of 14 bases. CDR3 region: CAWSDWDIGSPLHF. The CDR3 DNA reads TGTGCCTGGAGTGACTGGGACATAGGCTCACCCCTCCACTTT.

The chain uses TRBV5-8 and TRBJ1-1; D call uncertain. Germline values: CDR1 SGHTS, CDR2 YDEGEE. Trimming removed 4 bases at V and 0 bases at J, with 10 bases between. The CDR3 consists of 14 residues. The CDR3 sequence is CASSARGLNTEAFF. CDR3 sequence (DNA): TGTGCCAGCAGCGCACGGGGTTTGAACACTGAAGCTTTCTTT.

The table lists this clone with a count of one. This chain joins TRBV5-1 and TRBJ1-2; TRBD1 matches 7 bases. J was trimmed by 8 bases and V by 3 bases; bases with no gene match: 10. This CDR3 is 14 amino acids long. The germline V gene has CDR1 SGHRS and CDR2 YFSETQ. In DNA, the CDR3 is TGCGCCAGCAGCTACTCCGGGACAGAAGGGGGCTACACCTTC. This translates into CASSYSGTEGGYTF. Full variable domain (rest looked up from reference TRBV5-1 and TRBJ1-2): KAGVTQTPRYLIKTRGQQVTLSCSPISGHRSVSWYQQTPGQGLQFLFEYFSETQRNKGNFPGRFSGRQFSNSRSEMNVSTLELGDSALYLCASSYSGTEGGYTFGSGTRLTVV.

CDR3: CASGQGARRNYGYTF. CDR3 bases: TGTGCCAGCGGTCAGGGGGCGCGTCGGAACTATGGCTACACCTTC. The J gene is TRBJ1-2, the V gene TRBV6-1; 8 bases line up with TRBD1. The CDR3 contains 15 residues. V was pared by 8 bases and J by 2 bases, with 10 bases of the junction left unmatched. The germline V gene encodes CDR1 MNHNS and CDR2 SASEGT.